Sequencing of this TCR beta chain was carried out in a study of blood T cell repertoires in COVID-19. Study in general: Samples taken during acute and convalescent COVID-19 were collected in the United States, Italy and Spain. T cells, B-cell-depleted T cells, or PBMCs provided the cDNA or gDNA that served as material.

As originally analysed: How many nucleated cells were present was estimated from reference gene primer amplification. Data came from immunoSEQ multiplex PCR; TCRdb stores just in-frame clones and leaves some out. Clonal size and the V and J genes are those of that table, whereas D and trimming came from the DNA. The sample consists of tens of thousands of clones, 85% to 90% of them appearing once. The CDR3 totals 13 residues. V was shortened by 3 bases and J by 3 bases, with 10 bases between the two germline ends. Germline assignment: CDR1 SGHNT and CDR2 YYREEE (reference sequence). The sequence came from a woman of 80 years or more with active COVID-19. The chain combines TRBV5-4 with TRBJ2-7, with D maybe TRBD1 (6 bases). The sample was peripheral blood. CDR3 nucleotide sequence: TGTGCCAGCAGCTATGGGACAAACTACGAGCAGTACTTC. The encoded protein is CASSYGTNYEQYF.